A selection of T cell receptor beta chains follows, all from one sample in a study of shared clonotypes between healthy human individuals. Sequenced by immunoSEQ multiplex PCR; TCRdb stores in-frame clones only, minus some. The table lists 600,000 or so clones, about 95% of them singletons. The material sequenced was naive CD8+ T cells sorted from blood. The receptors stem from a young woman in good health. Both conserved end residues are part of each CDR3. Fields, in order: J gene, clone size, D gene, V gene, CDR3 length, CDR3 DNA, CDR3 protein. A D gene is named only where the DNA matches it firmly. Expanded clones are given a class, and other clones once, few, many or no size at all.

>TRBJ2-7|-|TRBD2|TRBV28|14
TGTGCCAGCAGTGTAGCGGGAGGAGTAGGCGAGCAGTACTTC
CASSVAGGVGEQYF
>TRBJ2-2|-|-|TRBV28|13
TGTGCCAGCAGTTTATCGGGCACCGGGGAGCTGTTTTTT
CASSLSGTGELFF
>TRBJ2-7|few|-|TRBV2|13
TGTGCCAGCAGTGGGGGGGGCTCGACCGAGCAGTACTTC
CASSGGGSTEQYF
>TRBJ2-7|-|TRBD1|TRBV25-1|15
TGTGCCAGCAGTCCTCCGGGACAGCCGCTCGCGGAGCAGTACTTC
CASSPPGQPLAEQYF
>TRBJ2-1|-|TRBD2|TRBV9|15
TGTGCCAGCAGCGTTCTAGCGGGCCTAGACAATGAGCAGTTCTTC
CASSVLAGLDNEQFF
>TRBJ2-2|-|TRBD2|TRBV2|24
TGTGCCAGCAGTCAAAACCAAATAGGACTAGCGGGAGGGCAAATCGGGGCGAACACCGGGGAGCTGTTTTTT
CASSQNQIGLAGGQIGANTGELFF
>TRBJ2-2|-|-|TRBV7-9|18
TGTGCCAGCAGCTTTAGGTTCGGGCGCGCGGAGAACACCGGGGAGCTGTTTTTT
CASSFRFGRAENTGELFF
>TRBJ2-7|-|TRBD2|TRBV13|14
TGTGCCAGCAGCACCCTAGCGGGACCCTACGAGCAGTACTTC
CASSTLAGPYEQYF
>TRBJ2-7|-|-|TRBV27|11
TGTGCCAGCCCCGGGCGTCACGAGCAGTACTTC
CASPGRHEQYF
>TRBJ2-7|-|-|TRBV27|15
TGTGCCAGCAGTTACTCACCGACACCCAAATACGAGCAGTACTTC
CASSYSPTPKYEQYF
>TRBJ1-5|-|-|TRBV11-3|15
TGTGCCAGCAGCTTAGTTGAGAGGGAGAATCAGCCCCAGCATTTT
CASSLVERENQPQHF
>TRBJ2-7|-|TRBD2|TRBV6-6|15
TGTGCCAGCAGTTACCCGACTAGCGGGGGACTCGAGCAGTACTTC
CASSYPTSGGLEQYF
>TRBJ2-7|-|-|TRBV19|15
TGTGCCAGTAGTATAGTGGGGGTCAGGATCTACGAGCAGTACTTC
CASSIVGVRIYEQYF
>TRBJ2-7|-|TRBD2|TRBV2|16
TGTGCCAGCAGTTCCGAACTAACTAGCGGGGACGACGAGCAGTACTTC
CASSSELTSGDDEQYF
>TRBJ2-2|once|TRBD2|TRBV6-1|17
TGTGCCAGCAGTGAAGCCCCGGGACTAGCGAACACCGGGGAGCTGTTTTTT
CASSEAPGLANTGELFF
>TRBJ1-2|-|-|TRBV11-2|14
TGTGCCAGCAGCTTACAGGGCGGGAACTATGGCTACACCTTC
CASSLQGGNYGYTF
>TRBJ2-7|-|TRBD2|TRBV19|15
TGTGCCAGTAGTAAGCGGGAGGTCCTTATAGGGGAGCAGTACTTC
CASSKREVLIGEQYF
>TRBJ1-2|-|-|TRBV25-1|18
TGTGCCAGCAGTGGGGTCTTGGGAGATCTCTTCCCTCTCTATGGCTACACCTTC
CASSGVLGDLFPLYGYTF
>TRBJ2-7|-|TRBD1|TRBV9|15
TGTGCCAGCAGCGTACCTCGGGACAGCCCCTACGAGCAGTACTTC
CASSVPRDSPYEQYF
>TRBJ1-1|-|-|TRBV29-1|11
TGCAGCGTTGTAGGGCCCCCTGAAGCTTTCTTT
CSVVGPPEAFF
>TRBJ1-5|-|-|TRBV19|15
TGTGCCACCAAAGTATTCCGATCTAGCAATCAGCCCCAGCATTTT
CATKVFRSSNQPQHF
>TRBJ2-7|-|-|TRBV7-8|16
TGTGCCAGCAGCTTAGCAGGGACGGATCCCTCCTACGAGCAGTACTTC
CASSLAGTDPSYEQYF
>TRBJ1-1|-|-|TRBV7-8|16
TGTGCCAGCAGCTTATTGGAGGGGCATGCGAACACTGAAGCTTTCTTT
CASSLLEGHANTEAFF
>TRBJ2-7|-|-|TRBV4-1|16
TGCGCCAGCAGCCAAGATTCTTCGGGATACTCCTACGAGCAGTACTTC
CASSQDSSGYSYEQYF
>TRBJ1-2|-|-|TRBV5-6|16
TGTGCCAGCAGTTTTATTCGGGGCCGGGCCAGCTATGGCTACACCTTC
CASSFIRGRASYGYTF
>TRBJ2-7|-|-|TRBV4-1|16
TGCGCCAGCAGCCAACGTAATACGCAAAGCTCCTACGAGCAGTACTTC
CASSQRNTQSSYEQYF
>TRBJ1-2|-|TRBD1|TRBV27|14
TGTGCCAGCAGCCATATAGGGGGCCAAGACGGCTACACCTTC
CASSHIGGQDGYTF
>TRBJ1-4|-|-|TRBV4-1|16
TGCGCCAGCACCACTACCCTCACCGGAGGTAATGAAAAACTGTTTTTT
CASTTTLTGGNEKLFF
>TRBJ2-1|-|-|TRBV27|13
TGTGCCAGCAGTTTAATGCAGGTCGATGAGCAGTTCTTC
CASSLMQVDEQFF
>TRBJ1-2|-|TRBD1|TRBV5-4|13
TGTGCCACGACAGGGACTGCTAACTATGGCTACACCTTC
CATTGTANYGYTF
>TRBJ2-1|-|TRBD2|TRBV18|19
TGTGCCAGCTCACCCGGACTAGCGGGAGGCCCGGGGAAACCCAATGAGCAGTTCTTC
CASSPGLAGGPGKPNEQFF
>TRBJ2-7|-|-|TRBV6-1|16
TGTGCCAGCAGTGCAATCCTTTTCGATCCTGTCTACGAGCAGTACTTC
CASSAILFDPVYEQYF
>TRBJ1-1|-|-|TRBV28|14
TGTGCCAGCAGCCTAAGCAGGGCGTCGACTGAAGCTTTCTTT
CASSLSRASTEAFF
>TRBJ2-7|-|TRBD2|TRBV27|16
TGTGCCAGCAGTCCGTCCACTAGCGGGAGCTCCTACGAGCAGTACTTC
CASSPSTSGSSYEQYF
>TRBJ1-1|-|-|TRBV9|16
TGTGCCAGCAGCGGAGAGGTCCTAACTACGGACACTGAAGCTTTCTTT
CASSGEVLTTDTEAFF
>TRBJ2-7|-|-|TRBV7-9|13
TGTGCCAGCTCAATTACAGGGCCCCACGAGCAGTACTTC
CASSITGPHEQYF
>TRBJ2-1|-|TRBD1|TRBV27|18
TGTGCCAGCAGCGCCGACAGGGGGCGGGCGCCCCCGGGGGATGAGCAGTTCTTC
CASSADRGRAPPGDEQFF
>TRBJ2-3|-|TRBD2|TRBV2|14
TGTGCCAAACAACTAGCGGATGGCACAGATACGCAGTATTTT
CAKQLADGTDTQYF
>TRBJ2-7|-|-|TRBV6-1|14
TGTGCCAGCACCCCCTCAGGGGGGTGGAACGAGCAGTACTTC
CASTPSGGWNEQYF
>TRBJ1-1|-|-|TRBV7-9|13
TGTGCCAGCTTACAGGGAAGAGGCACTGAAGCTTTCTTT
CASLQGRGTEAFF
>TRBJ1-5|once|-|TRBV4-1|14
TGCGCCAGCAGCGCAGGAGGTAGCAATCAGCCCCAGCATTTT
CASSAGGSNQPQHF
>TRBJ2-7|-|-|TRBV7-9|12
TGTGCCAGCAGCTTCGGGATCAACGAGCAGTACTTC
CASSFGINEQYF
>TRBJ2-7|-|-|TRBV15|15
TGTGCCACCAGCAGAGATCTTGGGGTGGGTAACGAGCAGTACTTC
CATSRDLGVGNEQYF
>TRBJ1-1|-|-|TRBV4-1|15
TGCGCCAGCAGCCAAGAATTGGCAGCAAACACTGAAGCTTTCTTT
CASSQELAANTEAFF